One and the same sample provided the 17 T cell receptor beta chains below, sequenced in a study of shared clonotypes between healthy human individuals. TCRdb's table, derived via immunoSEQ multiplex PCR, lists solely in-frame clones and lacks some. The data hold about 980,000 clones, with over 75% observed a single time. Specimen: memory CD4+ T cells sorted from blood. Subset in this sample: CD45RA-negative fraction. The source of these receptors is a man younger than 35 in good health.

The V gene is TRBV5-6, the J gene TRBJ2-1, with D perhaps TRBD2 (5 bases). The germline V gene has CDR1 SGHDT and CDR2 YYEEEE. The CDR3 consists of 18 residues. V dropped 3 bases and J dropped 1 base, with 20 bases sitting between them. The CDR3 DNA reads TGTGCCAGCAGCTGGTCGGCGGGTCCCTTTCGGTCCTACAATGAGCAGTTCTTC. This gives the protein CASSWSAGPFRSYNEQFF.

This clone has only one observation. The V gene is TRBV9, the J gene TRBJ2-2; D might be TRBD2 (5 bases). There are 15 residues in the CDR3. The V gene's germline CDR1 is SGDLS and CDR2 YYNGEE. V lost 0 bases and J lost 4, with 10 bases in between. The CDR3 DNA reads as TGTGCCAGCAGCGTAGGGCTAGCCCTCACCGGGGAGCTGTTTTTT. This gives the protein CASSVGLALTGELFF.

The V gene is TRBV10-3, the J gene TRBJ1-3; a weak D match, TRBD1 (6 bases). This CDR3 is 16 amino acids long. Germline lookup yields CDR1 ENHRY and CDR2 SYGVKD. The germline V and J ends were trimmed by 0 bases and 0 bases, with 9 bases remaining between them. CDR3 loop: CAISESGQVSGNTIYF. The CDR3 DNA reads TGTGCCATCAGTGAGTCGGGACAAGTCTCTGGAAACACCATATATTTT.

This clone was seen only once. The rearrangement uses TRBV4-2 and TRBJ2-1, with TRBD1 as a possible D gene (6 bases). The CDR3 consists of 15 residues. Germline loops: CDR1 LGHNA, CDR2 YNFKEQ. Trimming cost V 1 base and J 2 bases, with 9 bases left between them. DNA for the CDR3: TGTGCCAGCAGCCAAGGACAGGACACCTACAATGAGCAGTTCTTC. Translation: CASSQGQDTYNEQFF.

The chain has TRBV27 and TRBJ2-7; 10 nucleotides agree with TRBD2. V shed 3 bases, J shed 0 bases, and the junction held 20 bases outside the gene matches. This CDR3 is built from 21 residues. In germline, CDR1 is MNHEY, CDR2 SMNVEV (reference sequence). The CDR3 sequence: CASSFRVEASGSKSFSYEQYF. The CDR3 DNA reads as TGTGCCAGCAGTTTTAGGGTAGAGGCTAGCGGGAGTAAGTCATTCTCCTACGAGCAGTACTTC.

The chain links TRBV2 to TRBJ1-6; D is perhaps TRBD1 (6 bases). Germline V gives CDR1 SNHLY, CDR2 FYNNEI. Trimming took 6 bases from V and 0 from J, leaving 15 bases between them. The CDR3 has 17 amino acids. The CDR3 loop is CASSERQARSYNSPLHF. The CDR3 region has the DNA TGTGCCAGCAGCGAACGACAGGCGCGCTCCTATAATTCACCCCTCCACTTT.

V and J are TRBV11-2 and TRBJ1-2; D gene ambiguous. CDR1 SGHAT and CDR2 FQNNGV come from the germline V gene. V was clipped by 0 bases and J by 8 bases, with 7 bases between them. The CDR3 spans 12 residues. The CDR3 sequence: CASSLDQRGYTF. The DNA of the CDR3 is TGTGCCAGCAGCTTAGATCAGAGGGGCTACACCTTC.

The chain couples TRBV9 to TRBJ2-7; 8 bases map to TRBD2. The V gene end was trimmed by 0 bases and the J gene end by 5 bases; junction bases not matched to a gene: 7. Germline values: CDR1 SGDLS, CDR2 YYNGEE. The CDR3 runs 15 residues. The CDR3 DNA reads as TGTGCCAGCAGCGTAGCCGGGAGGGCATTTGACGAGCAGTACTTC. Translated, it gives CASSVAGRAFDEQYF.

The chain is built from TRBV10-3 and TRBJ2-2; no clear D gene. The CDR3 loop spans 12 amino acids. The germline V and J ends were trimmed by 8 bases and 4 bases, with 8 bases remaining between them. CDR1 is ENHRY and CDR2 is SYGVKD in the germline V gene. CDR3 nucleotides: TGTGCCATCGGTCGGACCACCGGGGAGCTGTTTTTT. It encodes CAIGRTTGELFF.

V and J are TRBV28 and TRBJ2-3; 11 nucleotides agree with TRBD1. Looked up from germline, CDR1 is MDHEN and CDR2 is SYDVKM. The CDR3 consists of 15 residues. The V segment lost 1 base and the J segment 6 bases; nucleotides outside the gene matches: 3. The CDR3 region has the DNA TGTGCCAGCAGTTTATATGGGACAGGGGGGGATACGCAGTATTTT. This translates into CASSLYGTGGDTQYF.

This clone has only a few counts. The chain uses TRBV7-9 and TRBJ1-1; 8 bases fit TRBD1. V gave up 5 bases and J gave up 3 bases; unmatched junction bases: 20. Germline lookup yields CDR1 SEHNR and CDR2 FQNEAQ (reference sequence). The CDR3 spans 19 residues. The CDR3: CASSRTGTGTLWRDTEAFF. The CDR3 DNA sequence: TGTGCCAGCAGCCGGACCGGGACAGGTACACTTTGGCGGGACACTGAAGCTTTCTTT.

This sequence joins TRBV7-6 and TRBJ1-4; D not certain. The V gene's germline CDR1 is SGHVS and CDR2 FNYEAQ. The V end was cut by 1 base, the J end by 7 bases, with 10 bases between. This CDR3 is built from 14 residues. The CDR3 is CASSLEGRIEKLFF. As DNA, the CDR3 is TGTGCCAGCAGCTTAGAAGGACGGATTGAAAAACTGTTTTTT.

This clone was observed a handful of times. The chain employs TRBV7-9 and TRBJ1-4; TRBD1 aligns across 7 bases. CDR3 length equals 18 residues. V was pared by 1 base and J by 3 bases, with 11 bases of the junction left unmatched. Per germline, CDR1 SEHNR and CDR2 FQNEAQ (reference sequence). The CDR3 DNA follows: TGTGCCAGCAGCTTAGAGGGCAGGGGGTTAACAGCTAATGAAAAACTGTTTTTT. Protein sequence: CASSLEGRGLTANEKLFF.

The CDR3 region has the DNA TGCGCCAGCAGCTTGGCCCCGGGACAGGGACCTCGGGGGGTATCCTACGAGCAGTACTTC. It is translated as CASSLAPGQGPRGVSYEQYF. J is TRBJ2-7 and V is TRBV5-1; 9 nucleotides line up with TRBD1. Germline loops: CDR1 SGHRS, CDR2 YFSETQ. CDR3 length equals 20 residues. Germline trimming cut 0 bases from V and 1 base from J; bases unmatched to any gene: 17.

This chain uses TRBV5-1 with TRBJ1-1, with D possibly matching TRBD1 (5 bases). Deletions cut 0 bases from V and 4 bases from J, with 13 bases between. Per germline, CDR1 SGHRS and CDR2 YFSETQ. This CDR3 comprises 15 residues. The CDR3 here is CASSLVGHAGTEAFF. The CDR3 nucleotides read TGCGCCAGCAGCTTGGTAGGACATGCGGGCACTGAAGCTTTCTTT. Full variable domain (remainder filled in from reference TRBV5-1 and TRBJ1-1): KAGVTQTPRYLIKTRGQQVTLSCSPISGHRSVSWYQQTPGQGLQFLFEYFSETQRNKGNFPGRFSGRQFSNSRSEMNVSTLELGDSALYLCASSLVGHAGTEAFFGQGTRLTVV.

The CDR3 loop is CASSESVGELFF. The CDR3 nucleotides are TGCGCCAGCAGTGAGTCGGTGGGGGAGCTGTTTTTT. The rearrangement uses TRBV10-1 and TRBJ2-2, with D unclear. Trimming shortened V by 0 bases and J by 8 bases, and 4 bases separated the two germline ends. Per the germline V gene, CDR1 is WNHNN and CDR2 is SYGVQD (reference sequence). CDR3 length: 12 residues.

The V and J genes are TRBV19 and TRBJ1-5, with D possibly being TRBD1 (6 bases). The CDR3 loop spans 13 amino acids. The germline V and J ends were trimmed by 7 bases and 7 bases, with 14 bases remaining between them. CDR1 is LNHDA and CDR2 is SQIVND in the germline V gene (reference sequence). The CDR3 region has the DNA TGTGCCAGTACTAAGGGGGGAGGACAGCCCCAGCATTTT. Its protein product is CASTKGGGQPQHF.